The TCR beta chain described here comes from a study of Graves' ophthalmopathy and Graves' hyperthyroidism. This clonotype was seen ten or more times. Unmatched junction bases numbered 6, after V lost 1 base and J lost 7 bases. CDR3 size: 15 residues. Germline CDR1 LGHDT, CDR2 YNNKEL (reference sequence). Amplification of the TCR beta CDR3 regions used RNA transcripts (as template). HTBI-primed RT-PCR formed the first round, and a multiplex PCR formed the second. TCRdb independently ran MiXCR on the multiplex PCR reads; one entry per CDR3 protein. The sample consists of around 400,000 distinct CDR3 sequences, roughly 18% of them appearing once.

The receptor was derived from a woman aged 18-29 years with Graves' ophthalmopathy. The chain has TRBV3-1 and TRBJ2-2; 7 nucleotides match TRBD1. The sequenced sample consisted of peripheral blood. The CDR3 DNA is TGTGCCAGCAGCCAAGGTCGCAGGGGGATCGGGGAGCTGTTTTTT. Amino acids: CASSQGRRGIGELFF.